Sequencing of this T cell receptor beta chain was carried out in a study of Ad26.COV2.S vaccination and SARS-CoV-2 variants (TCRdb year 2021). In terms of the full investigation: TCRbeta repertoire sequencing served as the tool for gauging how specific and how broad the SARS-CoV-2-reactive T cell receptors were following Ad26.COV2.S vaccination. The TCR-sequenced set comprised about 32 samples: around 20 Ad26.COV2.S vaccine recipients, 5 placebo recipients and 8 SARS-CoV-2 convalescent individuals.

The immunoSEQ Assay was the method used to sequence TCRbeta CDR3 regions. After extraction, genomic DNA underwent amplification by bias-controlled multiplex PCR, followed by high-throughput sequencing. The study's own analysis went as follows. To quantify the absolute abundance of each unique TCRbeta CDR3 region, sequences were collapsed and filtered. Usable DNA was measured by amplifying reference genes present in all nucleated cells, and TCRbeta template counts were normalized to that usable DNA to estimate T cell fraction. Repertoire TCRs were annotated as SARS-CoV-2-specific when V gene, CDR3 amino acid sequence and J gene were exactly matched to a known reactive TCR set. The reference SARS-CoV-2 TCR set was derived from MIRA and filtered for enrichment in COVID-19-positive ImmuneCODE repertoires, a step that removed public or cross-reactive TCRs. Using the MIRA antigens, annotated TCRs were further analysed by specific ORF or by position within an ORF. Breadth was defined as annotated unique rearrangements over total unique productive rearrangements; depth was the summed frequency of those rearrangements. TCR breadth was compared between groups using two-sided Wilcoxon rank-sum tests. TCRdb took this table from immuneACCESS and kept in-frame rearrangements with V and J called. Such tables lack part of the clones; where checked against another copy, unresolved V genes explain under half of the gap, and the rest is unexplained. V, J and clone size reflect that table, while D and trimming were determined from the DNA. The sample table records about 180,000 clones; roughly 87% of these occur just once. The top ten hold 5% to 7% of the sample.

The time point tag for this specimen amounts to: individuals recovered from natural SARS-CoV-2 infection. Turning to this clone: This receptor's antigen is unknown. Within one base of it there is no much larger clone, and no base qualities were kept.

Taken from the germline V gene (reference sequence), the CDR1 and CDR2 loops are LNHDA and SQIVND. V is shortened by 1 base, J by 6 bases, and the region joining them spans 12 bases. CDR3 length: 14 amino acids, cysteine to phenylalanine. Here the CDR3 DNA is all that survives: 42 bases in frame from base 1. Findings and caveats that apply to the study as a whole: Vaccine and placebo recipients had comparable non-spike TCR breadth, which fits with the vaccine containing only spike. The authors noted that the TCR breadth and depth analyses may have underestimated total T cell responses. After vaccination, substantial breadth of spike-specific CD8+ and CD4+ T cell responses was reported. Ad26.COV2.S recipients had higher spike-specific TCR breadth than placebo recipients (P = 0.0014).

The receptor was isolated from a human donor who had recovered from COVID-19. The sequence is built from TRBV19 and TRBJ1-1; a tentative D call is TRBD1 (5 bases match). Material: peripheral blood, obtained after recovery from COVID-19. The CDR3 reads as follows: CASSIVRGVAEAFF. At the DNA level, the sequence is TGTGCCAGTAGTATAGTGAGAGGGGTGGCTGAAGCTTTCTTT.